These 30 T cell receptor beta chains were sequenced from one sample in a study of T cell repertoires in cytomegalovirus infection. TCRdb recomputed calls from the reads with MiXCR, one row per CDR3 protein. The data hold hundreds of thousands of distinct CDR3 sequences, with about 33% observed a single time. Their specific antigens are unknown. The sample consisted of cultured PBMCs, taken from culture after CMV antigen stimulation. These receptor sequences come from a human donor in good health (CMV status not recorded). Some clones in this sample may be carry-over from other donors' samples.

This clonotype occurred a few times. This rearrangement joins TRBV11-2 to TRBJ2-7; no reliable D call. Germline V gene data show CDR1 as SGHAT and CDR2 as FQNNGV. Trimming removed 0 bases at V and 3 bases at J, with 6 bases between. The CDR3 covers 13 residues. CDR3 in amino acids: CASSLDWSYEQYF. Written as DNA, the CDR3 is TGTGCCAGCAGCTTAGATTGGAGCTACGAGCAGTACTTC.

The chain carries TRBV12-3 or TRBV12-4 and TRBJ2-6, with D maybe TRBD1 (6 bases). Trimming stripped 8 bases from V and 0 bases from J, with 17 bases between. There are 17 residues in the CDR3. The chain's CDR3 is CASLDTAGDSGANVLTF. CDR3 nucleotide sequence: TGTGCCAGCCTCGATACGGCAGGGGACTCTGGGGCCAACGTCCTGACTTTC.

This chain uses TRBV28 with TRBJ1-2, with D maybe TRBD1 (6 bases). There are 14 residues in the CDR3. Germline V gene lookup returns CDR1 MDHEN and CDR2 SYDVKM. V was clipped by 1 base and J by 6 bases, with 12 bases between them. CDR3 protein: CASSLLQGINGYTF. In nucleotides, the CDR3 is TGTGCCAGCAGTTTATTACAGGGAATAAATGGCTACACCTTC.

This clonotype was picked up a small number of times. The J gene is TRBJ1-2, the V gene TRBV4-2; TRBD1 aligns across 7 bases. After removal of 4 bases from V and 0 bases from J, the junction contained 11 bases not matched to a gene. The germline gives CDR1 LGHNA, CDR2 YNFKEQ. CDR3 length: 17 amino acids. The CDR3: CASSRIRDSETNYGYTF. CDR3 DNA sequence: TGTGCCAGCAGCCGAATCCGGGACAGCGAAACTAACTATGGCTACACCTTC.

This clonotype appeared once. Germline is not matched at one junction end, which may reflect a read error. The chain recombines TRBV7-2 with TRBJ1-5, with TRBD1 matching 8 bases. CDR3 length equals 14 residues. The germline V gene encodes CDR1 SGHTA and CDR2 FQGNSA. CDR3 sequence reads: CASRPGGSYQPRHF. CDR3 nucleotide sequence: TGTGCCAGCAGGCCAGGGGGCAGCTATCAGCCCCGGCATTTT.

The V and J genes are TRBV5-6 and TRBJ2-1; D perhaps matches TRBD2 (7 bases). This CDR3 is built from 16 residues. The germline V gene has CDR1 SGHDT and CDR2 YYEEEE. The V and J ends lost 4 bases and 4 bases respectively, with 18 bases between them. The CDR3 coding sequence is TGTGCCAGCAGCGAGTCTGGGGGGGGGCCATACAATGAGCAGTTCTTC. Translation gives CASSESGGGPYNEQFF.

This clonotype showed up just a few times. This chain uses TRBV3-1 with TRBJ1-4; D is ambiguous. Germline lookup yields CDR1 LGHDT and CDR2 YNNKEL (reference sequence). Trimming left V 8 bases short and J 6 bases short, with 19 bases between. The CDR3 is made up of 15 amino acids. In DNA form, the CDR3 reads TGTGCCAGCCGAATGGGTATAACTGAAGATGAAAAACTGTTTTTT. Its translation: CASRMGITEDEKLFF.

The chain carries TRBV12-3 or TRBV12-4 and TRBJ2-7, with TRBD2 matching over 8 bases. V lost 6 bases, J lost 2 bases, and 9 bases stayed unmatched. This CDR3 spans 15 amino acids. Here the CDR3 reads CASSPREGGPYEQYF. The CDR3 DNA follows: TGTGCCAGCAGCCCCCGGGAGGGAGGGCCCTACGAGCAGTACTTC.

The chain joins TRBV7-9 to TRBJ1-1; a weak D match, TRBD1 (5 bases). Trimming removed 4 bases at V and 5 bases at J, with 14 bases between. The CDR3 sequence is 14 residues long. Germline V gene lookup returns CDR1 SEHNR and CDR2 FQNEAQ (reference sequence). The CDR3 is CASSSGTWGTEAFF. Here the CDR3 DNA reads TGTGCCAGCAGCTCTGGGACCTGGGGGACTGAAGCTTTCTTT.

There are a few counts of this clonotype. The chain has TRBV12-3 or TRBV12-4 and TRBJ2-5; D is possibly TRBD2 (6 bases). Trimming left V 6 bases short and J 1 base short, with 15 bases between. The CDR3 has 15 amino acids. The CDR3 reads CASSLTRPVQETQYF. DNA for the CDR3: TGTGCCAGCAGCCTGACTAGACCAGTCCAAGAGACCCAGTACTTC.

The J gene is TRBJ2-3, the V gene TRBV12-3 or TRBV12-4; either TRBD1 or TRBD2 may fit D (5 bases each). The CDR3 is 14 amino acids. Trimming took off 5 bases at V and 5 bases at J, with 14 bases between the two ends. In nucleotides, the CDR3 is TGTGCCAGCAGTCTACGGGACCCTGGAGATACGCAGTATTTT. It specifies CASSLRDPGDTQYF.

The genes are TRBV20-1 and TRBJ1-1; possible D gene TRBD1, 6 bases. With 3 bases removed from V and 4 bases from J, the gap between germline ends came to 21 bases. Germline V gene sequence: CDR1 DFQATT, CDR2 SNEGSKA (reference sequence). The CDR3 spans 16 residues. This CDR3 reads CSARDATQGPSTEAFF. The DNA of the CDR3 is TGCAGTGCTAGGGACGCGACACAGGGTCCGAGCACTGAAGCTTTCTTT.

This clonotype was observed a few times. The J gene is TRBJ2-7, the V gene TRBV28; the D gene is possibly TRBD2 (6 bases). The V end lost 2 bases, the J end lost 10 bases, and 15 bases lay between the germline ends. Germline V CDR1 and CDR2: MDHEN, SYDVKM. The CDR3 is 13 amino acids. The CDR3 spells CASSLRSRGVQYF. CDR3 DNA: TGTGCCAGCAGTTTAAGGTCGCGGGGTGTACAGTACTTC.

A few counts support this clonotype. The V gene is TRBV6-2 or TRBV6-3, the J gene TRBJ2-5; unclear D gene. CDR1 is MNHEY and CDR2 is SVGEGT in the germline V gene. Between the trimmed V and J ends, which lost 2 bases and 1 base, there was a span of 11 bases. The CDR3 sequence is 15 residues long. CDR3: CASSYDNWSQETQYF. The DNA of the CDR3 is TGTGCCAGCAGTTACGACAATTGGTCCCAAGAGACCCAGTACTTC.

Many counts were recorded for this clonotype. The V gene is TRBV7-9, the J gene TRBJ1-1; TRBD1 aligns across 9 bases. The germline V gene encodes CDR1 SEHNR and CDR2 FQNEAQ (reference sequence). This CDR3 comprises 17 residues. The ends lost 5 bases at V and 0 bases at J; junction bases unmatched: 10. In DNA, the CDR3 is TGTGCCAGCAGCCCCCGGGGGACAGGGCTTATGAACACTGAAGCTTTCTTT. Translation gives CASSPRGTGLMNTEAFF.

The chain combines TRBV20-1 with TRBJ2-1; 9 bases fit TRBD2. There are 18 residues in the CDR3. CDR1 is DFQATT and CDR2 is SNEGSKA in the germline V gene (reference sequence). With 3 bases clipped from V and 1 base from J, the junction kept 13 bases outside the gene matches. In nucleotides, the CDR3 is TGCAGTGCTAGGGATGCCGGGACGACTAGCGGTTCCTACAATGAGCAGTTCTTC. It yields the protein CSARDAGTTSGSYNEQFF.

The V call is TRBV25-1, the J call TRBJ2-7, with 11 positions matching TRBD2. The germline V gene encodes CDR1 MGHDK and CDR2 SYGVNS. The CDR3 extends over 18 amino acids. Germline trimming cut 8 bases from V and 3 bases from J; bases unmatched to any gene: 18. The CDR3 region is CASGRRGPSGGCNYEQYF. In DNA form, the CDR3 reads TGTGCCAGCGGACGTAGGGGACCTAGCGGGGGGTGTAACTACGAGCAGTACTTC.

This sequence joins TRBV7-2 and TRBJ2-5, with a weak D call TRBD1 (6 bases). Per germline, CDR1 SGHTA and CDR2 FQGNSA. V lost 5 bases to trimming and J lost 4 bases, with 14 bases between them. The CDR3 totals 14 residues. The chain's CDR3 is CASSKNGQLETQYF. The CDR3 DNA follows: TGTGCCAGCAGCAAAAATGGACAGTTAGAGACCCAGTACTTC.

V is TRBV6-2 or TRBV6-3 and J is TRBJ2-5, with D uncertain. Trimming removed 4 bases from V and 5 bases from J, with 11 bases in between. CDR3 size: 13 residues. Germline V CDR1 and CDR2: MNHEY, SVGEGT. CDR3 region: CASSWTERETQYF. The CDR3 nucleotides read TGTGCCAGCAGTTGGACGGAGAGGGAGACCCAGTACTTC.

This clonotype occurred a few times. The chain combines TRBV6-5 with TRBJ2-2; 7 nucleotides match TRBD1. Trimming at V came to 5 bases and at J to 1 base, leaving 7 bases not matched to a gene. The CDR3 sequence is 16 residues long. Germline assignment: CDR1 MNHEY and CDR2 SVGAGI. In DNA, the CDR3 is TGTGCCAGCAGTAGGACTGGGACAGTGAACACCGGGGAGCTGTTTTTT. Protein product: CASSRTGTVNTGELFF.

This chain links TRBV19 with TRBJ2-3; 10 positions match TRBD1. Unmatched junction bases numbered 2, after V lost 11 bases and J lost 3 bases. This CDR3 contains 12 residues. CDR1 LNHDA and CDR2 SQIVND come from the germline V gene (reference sequence). The CDR3 reads CADRGRTDTQYF. The CDR3 DNA is TGTGCCGACAGGGGGCGGACAGATACGCAGTATTTT.

The J gene is TRBJ2-7, the V gene TRBV20-1; D may be TRBD2 (6 bases). The V gene lost 3 bases and the J gene lost 2 bases, with 11 bases spanning the gap. The V gene's germline CDR1 is DFQATT and CDR2 SNEGSKA (reference sequence). The CDR3 is 13 amino acids. The chain's CDR3 is CSASGGPTYEQYF. The CDR3 region has the DNA TGCAGTGCTAGCGGGGGTCCCACCTACGAGCAGTACTTC.

V and J are TRBV5-5 and TRBJ2-2, with D uncertain. V was shortened by 4 bases and J by 9 bases, with 16 bases between the two germline ends. The germline V gene has CDR1 SGHKS and CDR2 YYEKEE (reference sequence). This CDR3 contains 14 residues. The chain's CDR3 is CASSKNPDARELFF. The CDR3 nucleotides read TGTGCCAGCAGCAAGAACCCGGACGCCCGGGAGCTGTTTTTT.

Ten or more counts support this clonotype. The rearrangement uses TRBV7-6 and TRBJ1-4; maybe TRBD1 (6 bases). Per germline, CDR1 SGHVS and CDR2 FNYEAQ. The CDR3 extends over 15 amino acids. V lost 5 bases, J lost 0 bases, and 10 bases lay in between. The CDR3 sequence: CASSPNRATNEKLFF. The CDR3 coding sequence is TGTGCCAGCAGCCCCAACAGGGCAACTAATGAAAAACTGTTTTTT.

The chain recombines TRBV12-3 or TRBV12-4 with TRBJ1-4; D unresolved. This CDR3 contains 14 residues. V was pared by 2 bases and J by 5 bases, with 9 bases between. Here the CDR3 reads CASSLQDRNEKLFF. In DNA form, the CDR3 reads TGTGCCAGCAGTTTACAGGATCGGAATGAAAAACTGTTTTTT.

This clonotype occurred many times. Here the CDR3 reads CASSLAGYRGYTF. The CDR3 bases are TGTGCCAGCAGCTTAGCAGGGTATCGTGGCTACACCTTC. The genes are TRBV7-2 and TRBJ1-2; D is ambiguous. V lost 0 bases and J lost 7, with 9 bases in between. This CDR3 region has 13 residues. From germline, CDR1 is SGHTA and CDR2 FQGNSA.

The count of this clonotype is one. This chain joins TRBV28 and TRBJ1-5, with D possibly matching TRBD1 (5 bases). From germline, CDR1 is MDHEN and CDR2 SYDVKM. This CDR3 comprises 15 residues. The V and J ends lost 5 bases and 1 base respectively, with 12 bases between them. In DNA, the CDR3 is TGTGCCAGCAGTAGCACAGGACGGAGCAATCAGCCCCAGCATTTT. This translates into CASSSTGRSNQPQHF.

This clonotype was seen a few times. The rearrangement links TRBV7-2 to TRBJ2-1, with 9 nucleotides matching TRBD2. CDR1 and CDR2 (germline): SGHTA, FQGNSA. The CDR3 is 14 residues long. With 7 bases clipped from V and 8 bases from J, the junction kept 9 bases outside the gene matches. The CDR3 nucleotides read TGTGCCAGCACCCGCTCTAGCGGGGTGGATGAGCAGTTCTTC. Translating it yields CASTRSSGVDEQFF.

This clonotype has ten or more counts. V usage is TRBV7-2 and J usage is TRBJ1-1; D gene ambiguous. The CDR3 loop spans 13 amino acids. V lost 5 bases, J lost 10 bases, and 17 bases lay in between. Germline V gives CDR1 SGHTA, CDR2 FQGNSA. CDR3 protein: CASSVLLAAGAFF. The CDR3 coding sequence is TGTGCCAGCAGCGTGCTTCTGGCCGCGGGAGCTTTCTTT.

This clonotype was found many times. The rearrangement uses TRBV7-2 and TRBJ1-2; D remains unclear. Germline V gene lookup returns CDR1 SGHTA and CDR2 FQGNSA. CDR3 size: 13 residues. The ends were cut back, 1 base at V and 4 bases at J, with 7 bases in the middle. The CDR3 region is CASSLDGLYGYTF. The CDR3 DNA is TGTGCCAGCAGCTTAGACGGCCTCTATGGCTACACCTTC.